This is a list of T cell receptor beta chains from one sample in a study of T cell changes during pregnancy in multiple sclerosis. Some clones are missing from TCRdb's copy, which holds only in-frame ones; the method was immunoSEQ multiplex PCR. The sample has about 84,000 clones; over 85% are singletons. Sequenced material: peripheral blood, taken in the second trimester of pregnancy. These receptors were collected from a female donor in good health, enrolled as a control in a pregnancy study. Each CDR3 is given without its conserved first and last residue. Size tells how often a clone was seen (once, few, many) or the class of an expanded clone, and some rows leave it out.

V	size	J	CDR3
TRBV5-1	.	TRBJ2-1	ASSLVAGTRGLGSEQF
TRBV19	few	TRBJ2-7	ASSPRDLSSYEQY
TRBV30	few	TRBJ1-1	AWGPFGTGVTEAF
TRBV4-1	.	TRBJ1-4	ASSQVLAEKLF
TRBV18	.	TRBJ2-1	ASSPSLGRGDEQF
TRBV5-4	.	TRBJ2-5	ASSPDSGRETQY
TRBV2	.	TRBJ2-1	ASTDGRPHF
TRBV7-2	few	TRBJ2-7	ASSPTSGTSYEQY
TRBV5-4	.	TRBJ2-1	ASSLGGWDTYNEQF
TRBV4-1	.	TRBJ2-7	ASSQDGGGSSYEQY
TRBV5-8	.	TRBJ1-5	ASSRGTDSNQPQH
TRBV5-1	.	TRBJ2-1	ASSLEALAGVGEQF
TRBV19	.	TRBJ2-1	ASSIERGSEQF
TRBV2	.	TRBJ2-7	ASRNRGDEQY
TRBV27	once	TRBJ2-1	ATQRAGYNEQF
TRBV7-2	.	TRBJ1-3	ASSSQVLGGNTIY
TRBV29-1	few	TRBJ1-2	SVEVRSNYGYT
TRBV5-5	once	TRBJ2-2	ASSLVAGGVAGELF
TRBV5-4	.	TRBJ1-1	ASSGLQGNTEAF
TRBV7-2	.	TRBJ1-1	ASSPYQGNTEAF
TRBV5-4	.	TRBJ2-2	ASSTQGAQDTGELF
TRBV27	.	TRBJ2-7	ASSLSLAGYKTYEQY
TRBV5-1	.	TRBJ1-1	ASSLNQGTMNTEAF
TRBV7-2	.	TRBJ2-5	ASSLGLGTSRETQY
TRBV6-1	.	TRBJ1-5	ASSRQGDQPQH
TRBV5-6	.	TRBJ1-2	ASSLPGTGDGYT
TRBV23-1	.	TRBJ2-7	ASSQLREGTESYEQY
TRBV7-9	.	TRBJ2-1	ASSLAGGRGEQF
TRBV19	.	TRBJ1-1	ASSINGQGGPF
TRBV7-9	.	TRBJ2-5	ASSFGLAGGLETQY
TRBV5-1	.	TRBJ1-1	ASSSSRDRANTEAF
TRBV7-7	.	TRBJ2-5	ASSLDSQETQY
TRBV5-1	.	TRBJ2-5	ASSLAFRGETQY
TRBV7-2	.	TRBJ2-1	ASSLSGFGNEQF
TRBV7-8	.	TRBJ2-4	ASTQGGTANIQY
TRBV2	.	TRBJ2-7	ASSEAGTATDEQY
TRBV7-9	.	TRBJ2-7	ASRAGTGKPYEQY
TRBV5-4	.	TRBJ2-7	ASSSGGTGGFSYEQY
TRBV7-8	.	TRBJ2-1	ASSSGISSYNEQF
TRBV14	.	TRBJ2-1	ASSPGLAGWVNEQF
TRBV6-4	.	TRBJ2-1	ASAGTTYNEQF
TRBV7-9	.	TRBJ1-5	ASSLDRGNQPQH
TRBV2	.	TRBJ2-7	ASSASLADSYEQY
TRBV29-1	.	TRBJ2-5	SAQLGGHWETQY
TRBV13	.	TRBJ2-3	ASSSGGLAGVGFVTQY
TRBV6-5	.	TRBJ1-1	ASSSGGRGRTEAF
TRBV27	.	TRBJ1-4	ASSLSGLNEKLF
TRBV7-9	.	TRBJ2-7	ASSLGGGRISYEQY
TRBV28	.	TRBJ2-3	ASSLFLRDRGTDTQY
TRBV19	once	TRBJ2-1	ASSGTGYNEQF
TRBV29-1	.	TRBJ1-2	SVEQGANYGYT